What follows are 4 T cell receptor beta chains derived from one specimen sequenced in a study of T-cell memory formation after mild COVID-19. Each CDR3 protein is one row after TCRdb ran MiXCR on the 5' RACE reads. Counted here are roughly 250,000 distinct CDR3 sequences, approximately 15% occurring once; the ten biggest clones make up 20% to 25%. The specimen was PBMCs or a T cell subset sorted from them (not recorded which). Receptors were obtained from a man aged 18 to 30 who had mild COVID-19 (a few samples of this study predate the infection). Cell type and time point are not known.

The gene calls are TRBV12-3 or TRBV12-4 and TRBJ2-3; 8 bases match TRBD1. The V gene end was trimmed by 3 bases and the J gene end by 3 bases; junction bases not matched to a gene: 23. The CDR3 has 21 amino acids. The chain's CDR3 is CASSFGVWGRGHGGRTDTQYF. CDR3 coding DNA: TGTGCCAGCAGTTTCGGTGTGTGGGGCAGGGGGCACGGGGGCCGGACAGATACGCAGTATTTT.

A few counts support this clonotype. The chain is built from TRBV6-6 and TRBJ2-7, with a tentative D call TRBD1 (8 bases). The germline V and J ends were trimmed by 5 bases and 5 bases, with 16 bases remaining between them. The CDR3 contains 14 residues. The germline V gene encodes CDR1 MNHNY and CDR2 SVGAGI (reference sequence). CDR3 sequence (DNA): TGTGCCAGCAGTGGACAGGGACTATCCAACGAGCAGTACGTC. It encodes CASSGQGLSNEQYV.

The chain has TRBV6-5 and TRBJ1-2, with a weak D call TRBD1 (6 bases). The length of the CDR3 is 13 residues. Germline V CDR1 and CDR2: MNHEY, SVGAGI. The V end was cut by 8 bases, the J end by 7 bases, with 17 bases between. This CDR3 reads CASHTGTNAGYTF. Written as DNA, the CDR3 is TGTGCCAGCCATACCGGGACAAACGCTGGCTACACCTTC.

The chain joins TRBV5-1 to TRBJ1-1; D remains unclear. V lost 4 bases to trimming and J lost 1 base, with 14 bases between them. Germline CDR1 reads SGHRS; CDR2 reads YFSETQ. The CDR3 loop spans 15 amino acids. The CDR3 sequence: CASSEPLPRNTEAFF. The CDR3 nucleotides read TGCGCCAGCAGCGAACCTTTACCGAGGAACACTGAAGCTTTCTTT.